This T cell receptor beta chain was captured in a study of Graves' ophthalmopathy and Graves' hyperthyroidism listed by TCRdb under 2018. Study-wide context: Peripheral blood samples were taken at the time of initial diagnosis, before any treatment was given. Once sampling was done, hyperthyroidism patients were given methimazole at a starting dose of 30 mg daily, while ophthalmopathy patients were given high-dose intravenous methylprednisolone. A discovery set of 100 patients (approximately 45 ophthalmopathy, 60 or so stable hyperthyroidism) was enrolled to explore V-J signatures distinguishing ophthalmopathy from hyperthyroidism. The independent validation cohort included roughly 19 hyperthyroidism patients plus 17 patients who later progressed from hyperthyroidism to ophthalmopathy. T-cell repertoires of thyroid tissue and blood were compared in over 5 hyperthyroidism patients. The study used signatures of the TCR beta repertoire to tell Graves' ophthalmopathy apart from Graves' hyperthyroidism and to predict which patients would progress to ophthalmopathy. In total, 135 blood samples were TCR-sequenced: some 43 ophthalmopathy, some 75 hyperthyroidism and approximately 17 hyperthyroidism-to-ophthalmopathy patients. What the study reported, not specific to this receptor: Sample size was not predetermined statistically, and investigators were not blinded to group allocation. In validation, the model predicted ophthalmopathy progression with roughly 68% sensitivity and 72.22% specificity; roughly eleven predicted patients were CT-confirmed with GO in a median of about 6.1 months. The 13-signature model separated ophthalmopathy from stable hyperthyroidism with 85% to 90% sensitivity and approximately 83% specificity in cross-validation, and 80%/75% in the test set. Most of the expanded thyroid clonotypes with a frequency above 0.001 were also detected in blood, and it was suggested that the thyroid immune response may be reflected by blood repertoires.

Many counts were recorded for this clonotype. Its antigen remains undetermined. Base qualities are missing; no much larger clone stands one base away. For repertoire sequencing, TCR beta CDR3 regions were amplified from RNA transcripts. A first-round RT-PCR used HTBI primers with the Qiagen OneStep RT-PCR kit, followed by a second-round multiplex PCR, size selection and purification. The libraries underwent paired-end sequencing with 100 bp reads on an Illumina HiSeq2000. For the original study's pipeline: Reads were processed with SOAPnuke, discarding reads with adapters, uncalled bases, mean Phred below 15, or no exact constant-primer or identifier match. COPE v1.2.5 was used to merge high-quality paired reads. Each unique nucleotide sequence was defined as a clonotype, and clonotypes were aligned to IMGT TRB V, D and J references with MiTCR v1.1. Only V-J combinations with frequency above 0.0001 were analysed, covering 99.2% of repertoires. For each V-J combination, a TCR clonal expansion and chaos score was defined as the ratio of F50 clonal expansion to chaos observed in the TCRdist matrix. Welch's t-statistics and random forest were used to reduce the features to about a dozen V-J combinations, which were then used as input to a naive Bayes classifier. The similarity between thyroid and blood repertoires was quantified using the Morisita-Horn index. TCRdb's own reprocessing of the public reads used fastp at Q25 and MiXCR and kept productive beta chains. Rows with a matching CDR3 protein are joined into one entry that keeps the most common DNA and genes. Here the V and J calls rest on TCRdb's processing, not on the authors' analysis. The sample includes roughly 300,000 distinct CDR3 sequences, with 15% to 20% observed a single time. More than 9% of the sample goes to the ten largest clones.

Ophthalmopathy patients were characterized by moderately to severely active disease, a Clinical Activity Score of at least 3, a NOSPECS grade of at least 4, and a disease duration under 3 months. Anyone with other autoimmune diseases, uncontrolled infections, pregnancy or lactation was excluded from the study. Clinical symptoms, serum thyroxine, TRAb, thyroid ultrasound and orbital computed tomography were used for diagnosis. Using Ficoll-Paque density gradient centrifugation, PBMCs were isolated from less than 11 ml of fresh peripheral blood. Trizol reagent was used to extract the total RNA, and its quality was then checked on an Agilent 2100 Bioanalyzer. Trimming removed 5 bases from V and 0 bases from J, leaving 5 bases between the germline ends. The germline V gene (reference sequence) supplies CDR1 DFQATT and CDR2 SNEGSKA. The CDR3 covers 13 residues, taking in both the cysteine and the phenylalanine. Just the 39-base CDR3 DNA is kept, in frame starting at base 1.

The sequence joins TRBV20-1 to TRBJ2-6, with no reliable assignment of the D segment. The sample taken for sequencing was peripheral blood. The source of this sequence is an adult man with Graves' ophthalmopathy. The sequence in DNA is TGCAGTGCTCGGCTCTCTGGGGCCAACGTCCTGACTTTC. The translation is CSARLSGANVLTF.